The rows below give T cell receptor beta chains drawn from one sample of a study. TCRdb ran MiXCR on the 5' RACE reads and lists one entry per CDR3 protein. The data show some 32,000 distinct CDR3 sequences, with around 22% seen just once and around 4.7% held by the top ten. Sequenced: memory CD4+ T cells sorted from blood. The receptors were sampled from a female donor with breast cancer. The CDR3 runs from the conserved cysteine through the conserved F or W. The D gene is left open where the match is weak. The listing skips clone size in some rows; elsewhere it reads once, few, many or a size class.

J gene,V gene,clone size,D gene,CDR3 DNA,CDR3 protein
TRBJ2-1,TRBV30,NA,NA,TGTGCCTGGAATCAAAGATACAATGAGCAGTTCTTC,CAWNQRYNEQFF
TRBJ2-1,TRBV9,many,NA,TGTGCCAGCAGCGTAGTGGGGAGCTCCTACAATGAGCAGTTCTTC,CASSVVGSSYNEQFF
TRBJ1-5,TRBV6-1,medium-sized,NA,TGTGCCAGCAGCCTCAATCAGCCCCAGCATTTT,CASSLNQPQHF
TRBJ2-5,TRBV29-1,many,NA,TGCAGCGTTGTTGCAGGGGAAGAGACCCAGTACTTC,CSVVAGEETQYF
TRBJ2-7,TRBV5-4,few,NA,TGTGCCAGCAGTCCAAGGACACCCGCCTACGAGCAGTACTTC,CASSPRTPAYEQYF
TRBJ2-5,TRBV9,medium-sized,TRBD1,TGTGCCAGCAGCGTAGCAGGGGGTGCCCAGTACTTC,CASSVAGGAQYF
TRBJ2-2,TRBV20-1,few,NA,TGCAGTGCTAGAGATGAAGGAGAACTCGCCGGGGAGCTGTTTTTT,CSARDEGELAGELFF
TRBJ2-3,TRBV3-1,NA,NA,TGTGCCAGCAAGGTCAGGGGACTCTCGGTGTATTTT,CASKVRGLSVYF
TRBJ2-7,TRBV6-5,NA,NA,TGTGCCAGCAGTTACCGGGGGGCGGAATACGAGCAGTACTTC,CASSYRGAEYEQYF
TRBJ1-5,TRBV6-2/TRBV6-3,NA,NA,TGTGCCAGCAGTCAGAGGGACGGCTTTTGGGATCAGCCCCAGCATTTT,CASSQRDGFWDQPQHF
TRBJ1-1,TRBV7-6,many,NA,TGTGCCAGCAGCTTCCGAAGGGAGACTGAAGCTTTCTTT,CASSFRRETEAFF
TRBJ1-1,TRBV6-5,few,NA,TGTGCCAGCAGACCCGGGCCTCCGGGGAACACTGAAGCTTTCTTT,CASRPGPPGNTEAFF
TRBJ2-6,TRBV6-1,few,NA,TGTGCCAGCACTGATATAGCGGAAGCCTCTGGGGCCAACGTCCTGACTTTC,CASTDIAEASGANVLTF
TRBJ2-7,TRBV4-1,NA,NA,TGCGCCAGCAGCCACCAGGATAACGAGCAGTACTTC,CASSHQDNEQYF
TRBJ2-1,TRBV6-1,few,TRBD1,TGTGCCAGCAGTGAAAGGACAGGGGGCGGCTACAATGAGCAGTTCTTC,CASSERTGGGYNEQFF
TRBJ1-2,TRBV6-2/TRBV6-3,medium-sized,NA,TGTGCCAGCAGTCTGGAGGGTAACTATGGCTACACCTTC,CASSLEGNYGYTF
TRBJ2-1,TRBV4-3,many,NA,TGCGCCAGCAGCCAAGATAAGAGAGCCTACAATGAGCAGTTCTTC,CASSQDKRAYNEQFF
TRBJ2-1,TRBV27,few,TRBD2,TGTGCCAGCAGTTTGGGAGGTCGGTCAACTAGCGACCGTTACAATGAGCAGTTCTTC,CASSLGGRSTSDRYNEQFF
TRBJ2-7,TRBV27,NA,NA,TGTGCCAGCGTAGCCTCGGGTAGCCTACCCTACGAGCAGTACTTC,CASVASGSLPYEQYF
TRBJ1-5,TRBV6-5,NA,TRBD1,TGTGCCAGCAGTTACGCAGGGGGAAATCAGCCCCAGCATTTT,CASSYAGGNQPQHF
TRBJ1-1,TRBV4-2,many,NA,TGTGCCAGCAGCCAAGGGGACGGGGAAGCTTTCTTT,CASSQGDGEAFF
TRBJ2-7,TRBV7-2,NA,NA,TGTGCCAGCAGCTTAGATGCGCGGGGTGCGGACGAGCAGTACTTC,CASSLDARGADEQYF
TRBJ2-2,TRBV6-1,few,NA,TGTGCCAGCAGGTCCGGGACTCTATACACCGGGGAGCTGTTTTTT,CASRSGTLYTGELFF
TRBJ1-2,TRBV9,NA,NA,TGTGCCAGCAGCCTTGGGGCAGGGCCCATTTCGAATGGCTACACCTTC,CASSLGAGPISNGYTF